The T cell receptor (beta chain) under discussion was sequenced for a study of cytomegalovirus exposure and HLA in healthy donors. Trimming pared 3 bases from V and 5 bases from J, leaving 8 bases between. Germline CDR1 is DFQATT and CDR2 is SNEGSKA (reference sequence). The CDR3 runs to 11 residues. Amplification used 60 Vbeta primers and 13 Jbeta primers. Per the original data handling: Roughly 11 million shared chains were among the roughly 78 million unique TCR beta chains that a later analysis counted. Sequencing was performed with immunoSEQ multiplex PCR; in TCRdb, only in-frame clones are kept and a portion is missing. D and trimming were read from the DNA, whereas the V and J calls and clone size are those reported in that table. The top ten hold 2.9% of the sample, which has about 120,000 clones, 65% to 80% seen once.

The source material was PBMCs. This receptor was obtained from a woman in her thirties or forties in good health and CMV-seropositive. The chain employs TRBV20-1 and TRBJ2-7; TRBD1 is a possible D gene (6 bases). In DNA form, the CDR3 reads TGCAGTGCTAGGTGGGACAACGAGCAGTACTTC. This encodes CSARWDNEQYF.